These T cell receptor beta chains were read from a single sample in a study of cytomegalovirus exposure and HLA in healthy donors. Generated by immunoSEQ multiplex PCR, the TCRdb table keeps only in-frame clones and is missing some. The sample comprises some 90,000 clones, 60% to 75% of which are singletons, and around 14% rests with the top ten. The sequenced sample was PBMCs. Source of these receptors: a woman aged 70-85 years in good health and CMV-seropositive. CDR3s include the opening cysteine and the closing phenylalanine or tryptophan. A D gene is named only where the DNA matches it firmly.

cdr3_aa cdr3_length v_call d_call
CASIKSGSGNTIYF 14 TRBV28 .
CASSQDLAFYNEQFF 15 TRBV14 .
CASSLDGQGDYGYTF 15 TRBV5-5 TRBD1
CASRRTGRPYEQYF 14 TRBV13 .
CAISEYGRQEAQYF 14 TRBV10-3 TRBD2
CASSRDTSYEQYF 13 TRBV28 .
CASSLIGVGTQVGTQYF 17 TRBV5-1 .
CASSLGGADSGNTIYF 16 TRBV5-4 .
CASSGQGGFQPQHF 14 TRBV6-1 TRBD1
CASSLGGHYGYTF 13 TRBV27 .
CASSWSGESSYEQYF 15 TRBV11-2 .
CASSNRDLGTEAFF 14 TRBV19 .
CASSIRQGTNEKLFF 15 TRBV19 .
CASASSDTQYF 11 TRBV19 .
CASSVAGGTTLFF 13 TRBV9 .
CASSPSSGGSSYNEQFF 17 TRBV5-1 TRBD2
CASSPLTRGQNTGELFF 17 TRBV7-3 .
CASSAGQGNYGYTF 14 TRBV2 TRBD1
CASSAPGSYNSPLHF 15 TRBV7-9 .
CASSLWQDGNQPQHF 15 TRBV28 .
CASSLGGNTGELFF 14 TRBV7-6 .
CASSVAAGISTDTQYF 16 TRBV9 TRBD2
CASSSPGAGGEQYF 14 TRBV27 .
CASSGTGYDEQYF 13 TRBV10-1 .
CASSQPDRGSYEQYF 15 TRBV4-2 TRBD1
CASSQTGNPNGGYTF 15 TRBV4-2 .
CASSLGLAGSYNEQFF 16 TRBV11-3 TRBD2
CASSPITVNTEAFF 14 TRBV5-5 .
CASSAQGSTDTQYF 14 TRBV19 .
CASSISAKNSQYF 13 TRBV7-2 .
CASRPGLGVSQPQHF 15 TRBV10-2 .
CASSLSFGQANYEQYF 16 TRBV27 .
CASSCGQNTEAFF 13 TRBV18 .
CASSSGQVPEQYF 13 TRBV5-1 TRBD1
CASFPWGGDTGELFF 15 TRBV6-5 TRBD2
CASSYSNRGKWEQYF 15 TRBV6-5 TRBD1
CASSMTVDSYEQYF 14 TRBV19 .
CASSLGGRARETQYF 15 TRBV7-2 .
CASSPKGQDQETQYF 15 TRBV4-3 TRBD1
CASSPPAREAGYTF 14 TRBV18 .
CASSLGTGGTEQYF 14 TRBV5-1 TRBD1
CASSLRDRAANYGYTF 16 TRBV6-5 TRBD1
CATSKGGQGTMNTEAFF 17 TRBV15 .
CASSDLGQGNYGYTF 15 TRBV6-5 TRBD1
CASSYMTLVGATEAFF 16 TRBV6-5 .
CASSLTSREQYF 12 TRBV28 .
CASRPTGTSNYGYTF 15 TRBV28 .
CASSTKQLFGSPLHF 15 TRBV7-2 .
CASCAGENTEAFF 13 TRBV18 .
CASSRFGQNTGELFF 15 TRBV21-1 .
CAIGEAGSGELFF 13 TRBV10-3 .
CASREGYSNQPQHF 14 TRBV2 .
CASSLGGVGSPLHF 14 TRBV7-8 .